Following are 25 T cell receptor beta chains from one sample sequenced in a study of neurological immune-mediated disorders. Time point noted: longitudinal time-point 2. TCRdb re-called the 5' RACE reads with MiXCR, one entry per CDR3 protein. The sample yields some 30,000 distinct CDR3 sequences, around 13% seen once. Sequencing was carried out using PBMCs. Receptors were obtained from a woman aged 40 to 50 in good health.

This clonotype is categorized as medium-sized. The CDR3 DNA follows: TGTGCCAGCAGCTTGGCGTCTAGCGCCCCAGAGCAGTACTTC. Its translation is CASSLASSAPEQYF. The V gene is TRBV5-5, the J gene TRBJ2-7; D might be TRBD2 (6 bases). Trimming stripped 0 bases from V and 7 bases from J, with 14 bases between. Germline CDR1 is SGHKS and CDR2 is YYEKEE (reference sequence). CDR3 length: 14 amino acids.

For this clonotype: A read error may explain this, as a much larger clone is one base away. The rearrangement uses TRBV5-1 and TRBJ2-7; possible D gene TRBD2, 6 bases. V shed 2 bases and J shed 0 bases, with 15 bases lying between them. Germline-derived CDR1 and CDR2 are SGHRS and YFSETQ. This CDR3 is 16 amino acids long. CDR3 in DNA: TGCGCCAGCAGCTTCGGTAAGATGGGACTCTCCTACGAGCAGTACTTC. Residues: CASSFGKMGLSYEQYF.

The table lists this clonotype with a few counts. The CDR3 DNA reads as TGCAGCGGAGCGGTATACAATGAGCAGTTCTTC. Translating it yields CSGAVYNEQFF. V usage is TRBV29-1 and J usage is TRBJ2-1; tentatively, D is TRBD2 (5 bases). This CDR3 is 11 amino acids long. V was clipped by 7 bases and J by 4 bases, with 8 bases between them. Germline V gene sequence: CDR1 SQVTM, CDR2 ANQGSEA.

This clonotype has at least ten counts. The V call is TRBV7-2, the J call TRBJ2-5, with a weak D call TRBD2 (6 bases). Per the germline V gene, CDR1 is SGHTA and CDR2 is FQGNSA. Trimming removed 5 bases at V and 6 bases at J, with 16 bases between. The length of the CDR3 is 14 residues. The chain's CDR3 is CASSRDFLPKTQYF. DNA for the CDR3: TGTGCCAGCAGCAGGGACTTTCTTCCCAAGACCCAGTACTTC.

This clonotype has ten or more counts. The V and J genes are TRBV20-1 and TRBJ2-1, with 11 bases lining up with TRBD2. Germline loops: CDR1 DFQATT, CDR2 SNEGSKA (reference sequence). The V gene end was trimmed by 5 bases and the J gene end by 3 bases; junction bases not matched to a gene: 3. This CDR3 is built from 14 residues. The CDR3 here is CSAPGLAVYNEQFF. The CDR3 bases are TGCAGTGCTCCGGGACTAGCGGTCTACAATGAGCAGTTCTTC.

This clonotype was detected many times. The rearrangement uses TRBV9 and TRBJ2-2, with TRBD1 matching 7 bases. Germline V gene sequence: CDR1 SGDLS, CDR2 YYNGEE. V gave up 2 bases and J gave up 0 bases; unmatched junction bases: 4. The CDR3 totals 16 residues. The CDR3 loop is CASSVTGNSNTGELFF. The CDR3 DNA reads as TGTGCCAGCAGCGTGACAGGGAATTCGAACACCGGGGAGCTGTTTTTT.

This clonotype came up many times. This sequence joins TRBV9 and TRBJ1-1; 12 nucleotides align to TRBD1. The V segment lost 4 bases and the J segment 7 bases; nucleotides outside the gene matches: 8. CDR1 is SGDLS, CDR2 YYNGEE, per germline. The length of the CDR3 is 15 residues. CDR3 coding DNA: TGTGCCAGCAGCCTCCGGGACAGGGGGCAAGATGAAGCTTTCTTT. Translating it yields CASSLRDRGQDEAFF.

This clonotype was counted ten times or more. The DNA for the CDR3 is TGCAGTGCCGGACAGGGAGACACCGGGGAGCTGTTTTTT. Translation gives CSAGQGDTGELFF. The chain carries TRBV20-1 and TRBJ2-2; 8 positions match TRBD1. J was trimmed by 3 bases and V by 6 bases; bases with no gene match: 3. Germline CDR1 is DFQATT and CDR2 is SNEGSKA (reference sequence). This CDR3 comprises 13 residues.

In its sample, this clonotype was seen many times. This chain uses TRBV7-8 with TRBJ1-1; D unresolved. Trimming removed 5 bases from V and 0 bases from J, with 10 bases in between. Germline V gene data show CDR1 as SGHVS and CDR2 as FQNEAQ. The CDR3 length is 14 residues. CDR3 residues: CASSVRSVNTEAFF. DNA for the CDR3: TGTGCCAGCAGCGTACGGTCTGTGAACACTGAAGCTTTCTTT. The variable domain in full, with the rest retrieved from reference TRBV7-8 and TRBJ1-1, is GAGVSQSPRYKVAKRGQDVALRCDPISGHVSLFWYQQALGQGPEFLTYFQNEAQLDKSGLPSDRFFAERPEGSVSTLKIQRTQQEDSAVYLCASSVRSVNTEAFFGQGTRLTVV.

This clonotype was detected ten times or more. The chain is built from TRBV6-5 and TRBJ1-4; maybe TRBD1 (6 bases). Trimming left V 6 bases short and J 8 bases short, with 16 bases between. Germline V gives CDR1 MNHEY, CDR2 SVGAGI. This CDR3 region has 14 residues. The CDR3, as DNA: TGTGCCAGCAGCTTGGGGGGGCATGGAGAAAAACTGTTTTTT. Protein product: CASSLGGHGEKLFF.

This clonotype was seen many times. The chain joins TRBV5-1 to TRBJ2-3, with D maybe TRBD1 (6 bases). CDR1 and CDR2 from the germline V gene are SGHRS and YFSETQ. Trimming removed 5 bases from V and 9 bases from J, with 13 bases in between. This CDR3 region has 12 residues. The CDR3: CASRVGQQTQYF. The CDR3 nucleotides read TGCGCCAGCAGGGTAGGACAGCAGACGCAGTATTTT.

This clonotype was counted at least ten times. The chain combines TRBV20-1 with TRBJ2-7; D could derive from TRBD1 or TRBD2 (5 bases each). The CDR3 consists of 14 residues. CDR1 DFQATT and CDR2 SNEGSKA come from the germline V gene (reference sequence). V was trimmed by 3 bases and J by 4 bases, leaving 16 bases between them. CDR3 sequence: CSASHSEGIYEQYF. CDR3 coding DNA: TGCAGTGCTAGCCATTCCGAGGGGATTTACGAGCAGTACTTC.

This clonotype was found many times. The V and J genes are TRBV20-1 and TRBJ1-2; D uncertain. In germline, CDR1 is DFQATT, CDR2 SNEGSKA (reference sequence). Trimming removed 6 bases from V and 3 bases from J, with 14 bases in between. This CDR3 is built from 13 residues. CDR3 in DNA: TGCAGTGCCCGACGGGGAGTGGACTATGGCTACACCTTC. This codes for CSARRGVDYGYTF.

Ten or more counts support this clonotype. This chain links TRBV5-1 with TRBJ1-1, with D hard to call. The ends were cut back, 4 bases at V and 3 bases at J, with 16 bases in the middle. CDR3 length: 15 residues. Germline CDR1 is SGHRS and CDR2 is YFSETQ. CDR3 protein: CASSPKSWPDTEAFF. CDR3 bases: TGCGCCAGCAGCCCCAAATCGTGGCCCGACACTGAAGCTTTCTTT.

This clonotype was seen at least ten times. In nucleotides, the CDR3 is TGCGCCAGCAGCTTAGGACTCAATCAGCCCCAGCATTTT. Translation: CASSLGLNQPQHF. The chain employs TRBV5-1 and TRBJ1-5, with no clear D. Germline CDR1 and CDR2: SGHRS and YFSETQ. This CDR3 has 13 residues. V was pared by 2 bases and J by 3 bases, with 6 bases between.

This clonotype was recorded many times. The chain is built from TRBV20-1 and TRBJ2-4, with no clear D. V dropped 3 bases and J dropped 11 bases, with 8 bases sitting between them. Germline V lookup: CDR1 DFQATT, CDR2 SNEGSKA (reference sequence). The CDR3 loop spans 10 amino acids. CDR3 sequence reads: CSASDYFQYF. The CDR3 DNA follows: TGCAGTGCTAGCGATTATTTTCAGTACTTC.

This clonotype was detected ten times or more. DNA of the CDR3: TGTGCCAGCAGCTTAGCTAGTCATTTTGACAGGGCGAACACTGAAGCTTTCTTT. Protein: CASSLASHFDRANTEAFF. The gene calls are TRBV7-9 and TRBJ1-1; 7 nucleotides agree with TRBD1. V was clipped by 0 bases and J by 1 base; unmatched bases: 11. Germline loops: CDR1 SEHNR, CDR2 FQNEAQ (reference sequence). The CDR3 loop spans 18 amino acids.

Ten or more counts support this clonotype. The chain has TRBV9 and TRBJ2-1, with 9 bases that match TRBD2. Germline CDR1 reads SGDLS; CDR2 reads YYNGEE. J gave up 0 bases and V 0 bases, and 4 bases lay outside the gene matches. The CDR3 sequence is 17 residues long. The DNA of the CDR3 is TGTGCCAGCAGCGTAGGGGATAGCGGGGGCTCCTACAATGAGCAGTTCTTC. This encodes CASSVGDSGGSYNEQFF.

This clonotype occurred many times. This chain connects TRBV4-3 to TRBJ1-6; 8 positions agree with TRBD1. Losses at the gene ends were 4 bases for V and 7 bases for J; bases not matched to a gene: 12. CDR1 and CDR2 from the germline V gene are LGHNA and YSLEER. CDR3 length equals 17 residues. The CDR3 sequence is CASSRLQGEGSNSPLHF. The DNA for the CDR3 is TGCGCCAGCAGCCGGTTACAGGGGGAAGGGTCGAATTCACCCCTCCACTTT.

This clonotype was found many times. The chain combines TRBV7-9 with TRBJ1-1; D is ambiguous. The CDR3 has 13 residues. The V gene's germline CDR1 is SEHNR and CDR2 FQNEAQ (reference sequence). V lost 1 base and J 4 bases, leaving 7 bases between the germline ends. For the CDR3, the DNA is TGTGCCAGCAGCTTAGAGGGTTCCACTGAAGCTTTCTTT. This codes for CASSLEGSTEAFF. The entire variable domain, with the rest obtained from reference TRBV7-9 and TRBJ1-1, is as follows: DTGVSQNPRHKITKRGQNVTFRCDPISEHNRLYWYRQTLGQGPEFLTYFQNEAQLEKSRLLSDRFSAERPKGSFSTLEIQRTEQGDSAMYLCASSLEGSTEAFFGQGTRLTVV.

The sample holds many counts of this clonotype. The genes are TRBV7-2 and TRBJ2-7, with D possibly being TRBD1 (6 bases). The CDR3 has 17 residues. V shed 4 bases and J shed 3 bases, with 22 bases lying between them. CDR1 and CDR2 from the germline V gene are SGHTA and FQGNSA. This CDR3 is CASSSEEWGLPFYEQYF. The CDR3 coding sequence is TGTGCCAGCAGCTCAGAGGAATGGGGGCTCCCGTTCTACGAGCAGTACTTC.

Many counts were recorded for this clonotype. The CDR3 DNA reads TGTGCCAGCAGCTTAGGGGGGCACGGCACAGATACGCAGTATTTT. Its protein is CASSLGGHGTDTQYF. V is TRBV7-2 and J is TRBJ2-3; D is possibly TRBD1 (6 bases). V was pared by 1 base and J by 1 base, with 9 bases between. The CDR3 consists of 15 residues. Germline lookup yields CDR1 SGHTA and CDR2 FQGNSA.

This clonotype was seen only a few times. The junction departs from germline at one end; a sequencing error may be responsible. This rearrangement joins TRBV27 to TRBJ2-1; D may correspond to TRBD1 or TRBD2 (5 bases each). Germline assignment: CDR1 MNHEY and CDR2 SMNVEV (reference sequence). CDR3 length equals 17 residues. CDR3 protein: CASSSGITGRKYIEQFF. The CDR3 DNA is TGTGCCAGCAGTTCTGGCATAACGGGACGAAAGTACATTGAGCAGTTCTTC.

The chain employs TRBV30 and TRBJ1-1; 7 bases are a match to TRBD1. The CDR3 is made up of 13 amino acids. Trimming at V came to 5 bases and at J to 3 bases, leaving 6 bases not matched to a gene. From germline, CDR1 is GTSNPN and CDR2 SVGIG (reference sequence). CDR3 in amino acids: CAWDEGAHTEAFF. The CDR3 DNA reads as TGTGCCTGGGACGAGGGGGCGCACACTGAAGCTTTCTTT.

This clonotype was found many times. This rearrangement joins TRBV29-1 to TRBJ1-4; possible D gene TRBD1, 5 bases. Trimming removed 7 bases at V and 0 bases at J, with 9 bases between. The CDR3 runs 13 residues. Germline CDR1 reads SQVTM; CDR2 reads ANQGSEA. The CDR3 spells CSGGLSTNEKLFF. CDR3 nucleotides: TGCAGCGGGGGACTGTCAACTAATGAAAAACTGTTTTTT. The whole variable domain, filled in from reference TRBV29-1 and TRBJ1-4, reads SAVISQKPSRDICQRGTSLTIQCQVDSQVTMMFWYRQQPGQSLTLIATANQGSEATYESGFVIDKFPISRPNLTFSTLTVSNMSPEDSSIYLCSGGLSTNEKLFFGSGTQLSVL.